The entry below describes one T cell receptor (beta chain). This record belongs to a study of control samples from healthy donors and cancer patients. Data came from immunoSEQ multiplex PCR; TCRdb stores just in-frame clones and leaves some out. Here the sample spans approximately 89,000 clones, more than 75% being singletons. Trimming shortened V by 1 base and J by 7 bases, and 5 bases separated the two germline ends. Germline V gives CDR1 LGHDT, CDR2 YNNKEL (reference sequence). CDR3 length: 11 amino acids. The receptor was isolated from a man in his thirties or forties in good health. The sample taken for sequencing was blood. The chain joins TRBV3-1 (or the pseudogene TRBV3-2) to TRBJ2-7, with D hard to call. The CDR3 bases are TGTGCCAGCAGCCAAGCCGGGGAGCAGTACTTC. Amino acids: CASSQAGEQYF.